This paragraph covers one T cell receptor (beta chain) sequence. Its antigen specificity is not known. The junction does not match germline at one end; this may be a read error. This sample stems from a study of tumor and adjacent non-tumor tissue in lung cancer listed by TCRdb under 2018. Study-level background: Of the cohort, 12 patients had adenocarcinoma, 2 had squamous cell carcinoma and 1 had small cell lung cancer. The 15 or so patients were aged roughly 30 to 76 years, included about ten men and 5 women, and had TNM stage I to III disease. Sequencing produced some 130,000,000 productive TCRbeta reads in total, an average of about 4 million reads per sample. Using bulk TCRbeta repertoires from approximately 15 lung cancer patients, the study set lung tumor tissue side by side with matched distant non-tumor lung tissue. Over 25 paired specimens, one tumor and one normal lung sample per patient, were profiled by TCRbeta CDR3 sequencing. Study-wide findings and limitations: In normal lung, the top 100 clones accounted for a significantly larger cumulative share of the repertoire than in tumor tissue. Because peripheral blood was not sequenced, the blood TCRbeta repertoires of the lung cancer patients in the study went unexamined. Tumor tissue showed significantly higher TCR diversity (inverse Simpson) than normal lung tissue, at roughly 430 vs 170 (P = 0.0075, Mann-Whitney U test). Neither the sequencing platform nor unique molecular identifiers are named or mentioned anywhere in the methods. Younger patients had significantly higher TCR diversity, and higher tumor TCR diversity was associated with shorter overall and disease-free survival. With only roughly 15 patients in the cohort, the authors noted that larger samples and more detailed clinical data are needed.

RNA was isolated from bulk, unsorted tissue, and RNA quality was assessed with a NanoDrop ND-1000 and an Agilent 2100. Newly diagnosed lung cancer patients without prior chemotherapy who had been admitted for thoracic surgery in China between August and November 2014 were enrolled as donors. Patients who had received previous radiotherapy or chemotherapy, or who had another concurrent cancer, were excluded from the study. Surgical tissue pieces of roughly 1-2 cm3 were preserved in RNAlater solution and stored at -80 °C until use. The receptor library was made with multiplex PCR. Sequenced on an Illumina HiSeq 2500. TCRbeta libraries were built by three rounds of nested PCR using primers (Table S4), following protocols modified from ARM-PCR. Before sequencing, PCR products of 200-500 bp were cut from the gel and purified using the QIAquick gel extraction kit. For the original study's pipeline: Trimmomatic was used to clean the reads, FLASH was used to merge the reads into complete CDR3 sequences, and MiTCR was used to assign the reads to V(D)J germline segments. Clonal diversity was computed as the inverse Simpson's index with VDJtools. In-frame sequences without a premature stop codon were defined as productive reads. TCRdb reran the public reads through fastp at Q25 and MiXCR, keeping productive beta chains. Entries are consolidated by CDR3 protein sequence, retaining the most common genes and DNA. TCRdb's processing, not the authors', yielded these V and J calls. This sample lists tens of thousands of distinct CDR3 sequences; 60% to 85% were detected once. The top ten constitute about 12% of the sample.

The CDR3 has 17 amino acids, counting the end cysteine and phenylalanine. Just the 51-base CDR3 DNA is kept, in frame starting at base 1. Sample: lung tumor tissue. This receptor chain uses TRBV12-3 or TRBV12-4 and TRBJ2-1; TRBD2 fits 10 bases in the junction. This clonotype was obtained from a woman aged 45-65 years with non-small cell lung cancer. The DNA sequence is TGTACCAGCAGTTCCCACCATCTAGCGGGAGAGTCAGATGAGCAGTTCTTC. The encoded protein is CTSSSHHLAGESDEQFF.